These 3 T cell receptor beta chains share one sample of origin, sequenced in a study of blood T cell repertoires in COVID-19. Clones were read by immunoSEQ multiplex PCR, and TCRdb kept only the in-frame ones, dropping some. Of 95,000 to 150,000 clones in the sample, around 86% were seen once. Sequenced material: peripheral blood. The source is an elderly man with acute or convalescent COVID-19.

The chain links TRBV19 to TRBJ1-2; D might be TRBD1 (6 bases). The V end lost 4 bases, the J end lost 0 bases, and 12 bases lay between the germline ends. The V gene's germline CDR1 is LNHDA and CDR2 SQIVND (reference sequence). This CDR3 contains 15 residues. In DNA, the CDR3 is TGTGCCAGTAGTAAGGACAGAACGGCTAACTATGGCTACACCTTC. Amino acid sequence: CASSKDRTANYGYTF.

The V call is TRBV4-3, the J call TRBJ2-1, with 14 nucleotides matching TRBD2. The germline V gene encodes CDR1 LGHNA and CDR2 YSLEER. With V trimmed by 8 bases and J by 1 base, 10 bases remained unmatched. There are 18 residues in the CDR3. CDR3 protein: CASQNGLAGGNSYNEQFF. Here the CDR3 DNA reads TGCGCCAGCCAGAACGGACTAGCGGGAGGAAATTCCTACAATGAGCAGTTCTTC.

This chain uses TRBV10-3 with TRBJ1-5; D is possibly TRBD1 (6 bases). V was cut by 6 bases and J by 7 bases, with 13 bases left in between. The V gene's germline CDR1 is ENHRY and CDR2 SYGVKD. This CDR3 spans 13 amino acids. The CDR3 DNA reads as TGTGCCATCAGGGCGGACAGTTCCCAGCCCCAGCATTTT. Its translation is CAIRADSSQPQHF.